This T cell receptor beta chain was found in a study of cytomegalovirus exposure and HLA in healthy donors. Amplification used 60 Vbeta primers and 13 Jbeta primers. Here immunoSEQ multiplex PCR was the method, and the copy in TCRdb shows in-frame clones only, minus some. Counted here are some 120,000 clones, roughly 68% occurring once; the ten biggest clones make up over 2%. There are 12 residues in the CDR3. CDR1 is SQVTM and CDR2 is ANQGSEA in the germline V gene. This rearrangement joins TRBV29-1 to TRBJ2-5; 9 nucleotides agree with TRBD2. The DNA end favors TRBJ2-7, so the J call may be wrong. The receptor was isolated from a woman under 40 in good health and CMV-seronegative. Sequences were obtained from PBMCs. The CDR3 loop reads CSVGAGGYEQYF. CDR3 nucleotide sequence: TGCAGCGTTGGGGCGGGAGGGTACGAGCAGTACTTC.